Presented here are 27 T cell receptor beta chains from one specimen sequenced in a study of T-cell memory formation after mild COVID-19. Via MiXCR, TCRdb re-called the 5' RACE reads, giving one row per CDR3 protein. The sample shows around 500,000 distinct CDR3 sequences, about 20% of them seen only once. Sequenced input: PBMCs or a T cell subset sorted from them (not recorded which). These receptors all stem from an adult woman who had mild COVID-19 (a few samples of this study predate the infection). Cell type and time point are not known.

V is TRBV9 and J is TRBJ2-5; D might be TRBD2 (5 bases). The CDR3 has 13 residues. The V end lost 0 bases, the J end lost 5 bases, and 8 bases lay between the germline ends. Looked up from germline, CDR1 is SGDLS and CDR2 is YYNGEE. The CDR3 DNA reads TGTGCCAGCAGCGTAGCGGGGTGGGAGACCCAGTACTTC. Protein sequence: CASSVAGWETQYF.

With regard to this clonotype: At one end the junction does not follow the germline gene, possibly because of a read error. CDR3 loop: CASSHGDGVPSRANVLTF. The CDR3, as DNA: TGCGCCAGCAGCCATGGGGATGGGGTTCCCTCTCGGGCCAACGTCCTGACTTTC. J is TRBJ2-6 and V is TRBV23-1; D remains ambiguous. TRBV23-1 belongs to the ORF category, with a function that is uncertain. The CDR3 runs to 18 residues.

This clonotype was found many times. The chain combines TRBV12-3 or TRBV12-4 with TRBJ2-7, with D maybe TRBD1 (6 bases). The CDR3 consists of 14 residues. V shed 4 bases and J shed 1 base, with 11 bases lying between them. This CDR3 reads CASSSNQGSYEQYF. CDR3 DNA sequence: TGTGCCAGCAGTTCTAACCAGGGGTCCTACGAGCAGTACTTC.

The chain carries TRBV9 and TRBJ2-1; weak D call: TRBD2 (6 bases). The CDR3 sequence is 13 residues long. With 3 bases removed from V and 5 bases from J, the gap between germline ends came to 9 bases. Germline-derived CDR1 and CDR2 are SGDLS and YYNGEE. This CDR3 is CASSAWGDNEQFF. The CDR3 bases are TGTGCCAGCAGCGCTTGGGGGGACAATGAGCAGTTCTTC.

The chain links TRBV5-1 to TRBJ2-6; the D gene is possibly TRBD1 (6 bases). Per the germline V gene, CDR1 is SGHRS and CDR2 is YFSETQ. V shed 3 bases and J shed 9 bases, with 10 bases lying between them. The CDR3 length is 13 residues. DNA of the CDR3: TGCGCCAGCAGCTCGTCGGGACACAACGTCCTGACTTTC. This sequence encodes CASSSSGHNVLTF. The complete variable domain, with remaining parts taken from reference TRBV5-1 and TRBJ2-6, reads KAGVTQTPRYLIKTRGQQVTLSCSPISGHRSVSWYQQTPGQGLQFLFEYFSETQRNKGNFPGRFSGRQFSNSRSEMNVSTLELGDSALYLCASSSSGHNVLTFGAGSRLTVL.

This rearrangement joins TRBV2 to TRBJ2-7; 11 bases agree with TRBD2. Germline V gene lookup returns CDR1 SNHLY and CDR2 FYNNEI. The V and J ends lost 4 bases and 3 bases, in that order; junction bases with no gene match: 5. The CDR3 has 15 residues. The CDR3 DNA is TGTGCCAGCAGTGCGGGACTAGCGGACTACTACGAGCAGTACTTC. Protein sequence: CASSAGLADYYEQYF.

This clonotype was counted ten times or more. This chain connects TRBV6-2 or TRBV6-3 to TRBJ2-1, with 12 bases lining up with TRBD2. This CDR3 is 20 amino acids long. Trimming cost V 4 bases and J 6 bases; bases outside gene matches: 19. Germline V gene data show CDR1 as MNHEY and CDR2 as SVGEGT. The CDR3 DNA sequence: TGTGCCAGCAGTTTTCGACTAGCGGGAGATTCCCCCCTCTCGCGCAATGAGCAGTTCTTC. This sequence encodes CASSFRLAGDSPLSRNEQFF.

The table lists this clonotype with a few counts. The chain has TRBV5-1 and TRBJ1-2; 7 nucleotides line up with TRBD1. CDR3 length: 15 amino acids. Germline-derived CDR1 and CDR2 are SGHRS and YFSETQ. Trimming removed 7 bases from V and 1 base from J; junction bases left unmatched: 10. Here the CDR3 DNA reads TGCGCCAGCTCAACCGGGACAGTGATTAACTATGGCTACACCTTC. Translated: CASSTGTVINYGYTF.

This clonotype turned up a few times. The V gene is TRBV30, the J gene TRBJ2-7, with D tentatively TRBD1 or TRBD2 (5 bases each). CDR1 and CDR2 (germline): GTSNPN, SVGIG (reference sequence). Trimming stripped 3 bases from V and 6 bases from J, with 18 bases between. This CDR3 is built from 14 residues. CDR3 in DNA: TGTGCCTGGAGCAGAGGCAATCTGGGGACCGAGCAGTACTTC. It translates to CAWSRGNLGTEQYF.

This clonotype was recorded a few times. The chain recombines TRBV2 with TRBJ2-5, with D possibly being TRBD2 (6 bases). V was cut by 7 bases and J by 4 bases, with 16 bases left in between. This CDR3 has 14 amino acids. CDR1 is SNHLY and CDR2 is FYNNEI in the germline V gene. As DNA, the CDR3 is TGTGCCAGCACCGCCAGGCGGGGCCGAGAGACCCAGTACTTC. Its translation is CASTARRGRETQYF.

CDR3 loop: CASSLPLTQNIQYF. The CDR3 coding sequence is TGTGCCAGCAGCTTACCACTGACTCAAAACATTCAGTACTTC. The chain recombines TRBV7-2 with TRBJ2-4; D not certain. Between the trimmed V and J ends, which lost 2 bases and 5 bases, there was a span of 10 bases. CDR1 and CDR2 from the germline V gene are SGHTA and FQGNSA. The CDR3 covers 14 residues.

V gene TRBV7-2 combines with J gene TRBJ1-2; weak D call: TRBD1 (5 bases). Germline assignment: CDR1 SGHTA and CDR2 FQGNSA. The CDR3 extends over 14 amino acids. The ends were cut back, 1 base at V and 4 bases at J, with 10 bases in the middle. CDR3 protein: CASSLGRQIYGYTF. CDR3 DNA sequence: TGTGCCAGCAGCTTAGGGCGACAGATCTATGGCTACACCTTC.

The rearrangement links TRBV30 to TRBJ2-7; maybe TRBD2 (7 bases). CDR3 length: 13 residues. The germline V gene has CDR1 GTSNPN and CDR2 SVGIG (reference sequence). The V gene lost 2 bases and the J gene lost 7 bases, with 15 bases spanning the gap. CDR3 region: CAWSNRGAGEQYF. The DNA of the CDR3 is TGTGCCTGGAGTAATCGGGGGGCGGGGGAGCAGTACTTC.

CDR3 sequence reads: CASSVASSGSGEQYF. Here the CDR3 DNA reads TGTGCCAGCAGCGTAGCCTCTAGCGGGAGCGGCGAGCAGTACTTC. This chain uses TRBV9 with TRBJ2-7, with 10 bases identical to TRBD2. The germline CDR1 and CDR2 sequences are SGDLS and YYNGEE. V shed 0 bases, J shed 6 bases, and the junction held 6 bases outside the gene matches. This CDR3 contains 15 residues.

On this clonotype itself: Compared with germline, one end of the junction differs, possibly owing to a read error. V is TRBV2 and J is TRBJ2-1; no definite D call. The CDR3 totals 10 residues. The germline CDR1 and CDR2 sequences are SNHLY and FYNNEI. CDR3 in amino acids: CASSESSDHF. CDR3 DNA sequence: TGTGCCAGCAGTGAAAGTTCAGACCACTTC.

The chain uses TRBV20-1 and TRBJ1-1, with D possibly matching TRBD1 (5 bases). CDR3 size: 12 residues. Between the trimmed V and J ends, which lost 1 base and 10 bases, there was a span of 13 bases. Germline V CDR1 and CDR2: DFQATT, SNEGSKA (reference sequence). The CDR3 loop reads CSARAPGLGAFF. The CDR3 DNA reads TGCAGTGCTAGAGCTCCGGGACTGGGAGCTTTCTTT.

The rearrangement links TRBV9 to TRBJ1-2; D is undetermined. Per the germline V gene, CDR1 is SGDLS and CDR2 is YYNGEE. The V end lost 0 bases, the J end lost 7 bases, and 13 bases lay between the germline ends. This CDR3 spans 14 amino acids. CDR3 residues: CASSVATNVGGYTF. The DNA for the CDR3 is TGTGCCAGCAGCGTAGCAACGAACGTGGGTGGCTACACCTTC.

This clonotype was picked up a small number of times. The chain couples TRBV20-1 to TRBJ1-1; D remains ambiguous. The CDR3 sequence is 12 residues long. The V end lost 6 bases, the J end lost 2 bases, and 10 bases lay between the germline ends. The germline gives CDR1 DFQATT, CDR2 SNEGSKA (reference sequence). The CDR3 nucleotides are TGCAGTGCAATTTTCCAAAACACTGAAGCTTTCTTT. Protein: CSAIFQNTEAFF.

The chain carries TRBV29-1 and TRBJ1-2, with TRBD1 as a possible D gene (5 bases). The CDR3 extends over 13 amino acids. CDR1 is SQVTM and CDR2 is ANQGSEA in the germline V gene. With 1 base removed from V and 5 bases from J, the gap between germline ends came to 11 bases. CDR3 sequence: CSVEGQSSYGYTF. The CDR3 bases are TGCAGCGTTGAAGGACAGTCTAGTTATGGCTACACCTTC.

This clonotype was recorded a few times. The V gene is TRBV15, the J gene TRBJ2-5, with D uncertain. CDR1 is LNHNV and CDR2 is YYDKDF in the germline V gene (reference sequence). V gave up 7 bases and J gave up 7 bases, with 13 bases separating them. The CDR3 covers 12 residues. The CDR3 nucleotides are TGTGCCACCAACAACGCCGAAGGGACCCAGTACTTC. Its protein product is CATNNAEGTQYF.

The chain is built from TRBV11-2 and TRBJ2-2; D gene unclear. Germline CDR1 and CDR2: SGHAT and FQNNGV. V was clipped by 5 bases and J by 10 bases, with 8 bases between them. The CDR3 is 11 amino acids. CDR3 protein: CASSHVAELFF. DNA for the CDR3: TGTGCCAGCAGCCATGTCGCGGAGCTGTTTTTT.

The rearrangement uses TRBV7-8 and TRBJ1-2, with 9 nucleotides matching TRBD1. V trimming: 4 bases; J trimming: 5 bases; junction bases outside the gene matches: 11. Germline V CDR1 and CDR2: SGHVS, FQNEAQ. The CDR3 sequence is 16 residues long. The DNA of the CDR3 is TGTGCCAGCAGCTCACCGGGACAGGGAGGGGATTATGGCTACACCTTC. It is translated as CASSSPGQGGDYGYTF. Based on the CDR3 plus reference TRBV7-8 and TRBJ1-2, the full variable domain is GAGVSQSPRYKVAKRGQDVALRCDPISGHVSLFWYQQALGQGPEFLTYFQNEAQLDKSGLPSDRFFAERPEGSVSTLKIQRTQQEDSAVYLCASSSPGQGGDYGYTFGSGTRLTVV.

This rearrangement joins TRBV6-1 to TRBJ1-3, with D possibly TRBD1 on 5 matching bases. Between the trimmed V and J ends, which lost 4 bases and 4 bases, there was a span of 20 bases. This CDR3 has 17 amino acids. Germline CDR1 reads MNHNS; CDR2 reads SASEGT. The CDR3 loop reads CASSGRDRLGEGNTIYF. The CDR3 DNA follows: TGTGCCAGCAGTGGACGGGACCGCCTGGGAGAAGGAAACACCATATATTTT.

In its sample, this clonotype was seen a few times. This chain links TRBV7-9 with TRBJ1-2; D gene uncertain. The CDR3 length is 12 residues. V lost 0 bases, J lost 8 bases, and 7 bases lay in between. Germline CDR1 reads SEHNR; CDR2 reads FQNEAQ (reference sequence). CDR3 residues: CASSLARGGYTF. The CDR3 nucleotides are TGTGCCAGCAGCTTAGCCCGTGGGGGCTACACCTTC.

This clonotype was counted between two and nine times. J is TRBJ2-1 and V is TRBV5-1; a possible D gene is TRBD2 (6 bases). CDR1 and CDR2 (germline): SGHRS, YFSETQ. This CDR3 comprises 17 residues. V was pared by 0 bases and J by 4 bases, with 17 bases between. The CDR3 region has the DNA TGCGCCAGCAGCTTGGCGGAGTGGGGCGGGGTGTACAATGAGCAGTTCTTC. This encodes CASSLAEWGGVYNEQFF.

The CDR3 sequence is CASSTGHSMDIQYF. In DNA form, the CDR3 reads TGCGCCAGCAGCACAGGCCACTCTATGGACATTCAGTACTTC. V and J are TRBV5-1 and TRBJ2-4; a possible D gene is TRBD1 (5 bases). Germline assignment: CDR1 SGHRS and CDR2 YFSETQ. This CDR3 is built from 14 residues. V was shortened by 4 bases and J by 8 bases, with 16 bases between the two germline ends.

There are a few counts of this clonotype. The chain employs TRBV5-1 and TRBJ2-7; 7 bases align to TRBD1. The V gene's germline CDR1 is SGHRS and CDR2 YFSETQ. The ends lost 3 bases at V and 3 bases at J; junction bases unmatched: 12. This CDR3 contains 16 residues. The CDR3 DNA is TGCGCCAGCAGCTCGGGACAGCTAACTTTCGACTACGAGCAGTACTTC. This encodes CASSSGQLTFDYEQYF. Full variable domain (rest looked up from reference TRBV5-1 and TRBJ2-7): KAGVTQTPRYLIKTRGQQVTLSCSPISGHRSVSWYQQTPGQGLQFLFEYFSETQRNKGNFPGRFSGRQFSNSRSEMNVSTLELGDSALYLCASSSGQLTFDYEQYFGPGTRLTVT.